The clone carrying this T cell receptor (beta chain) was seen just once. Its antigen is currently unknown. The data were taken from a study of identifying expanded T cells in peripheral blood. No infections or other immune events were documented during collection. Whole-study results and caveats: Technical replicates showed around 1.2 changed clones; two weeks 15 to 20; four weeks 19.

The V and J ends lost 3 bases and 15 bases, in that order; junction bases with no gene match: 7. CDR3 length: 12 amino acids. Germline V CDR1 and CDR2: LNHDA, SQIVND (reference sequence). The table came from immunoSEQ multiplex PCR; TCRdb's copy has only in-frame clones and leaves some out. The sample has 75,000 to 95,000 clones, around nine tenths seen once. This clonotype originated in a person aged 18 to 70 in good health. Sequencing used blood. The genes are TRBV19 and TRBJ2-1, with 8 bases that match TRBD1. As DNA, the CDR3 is TGTGCCAGTAGTATCGGACAGGGACAGTGGTTCTTC. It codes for CASSIGQGQWFF. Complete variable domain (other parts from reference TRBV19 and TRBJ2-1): DGGITQSPKYLFRKEGQNVTLSCEQNLNHDAMYWYRQDPGQGLRLIYYSQIVNDFQKGDIAEGYSVSREKKESFPLTVTSAQKNPTAFYLCASSIGQGQWFFGPGTRLTVL.